These 23 T cell receptor beta chains were all obtained from the same sample, sequenced in a study of graft-versus-host responses after intestinal transplantation (dated by TCRdb to the early 2020s). Antigens of these TCRs are unknown. The library was generated by the immunoSEQ multiplex PCR assay. TCRdb holds this immuneACCESS table with in-frame rearrangements only. Some clones are missing; in checked studies, unresolved V genes explain under half, and the rest has no known cause. In this sample the table shows fewer than 120,000 clones, about 94% of which occur a single time. 0.4% to 0.55% of the sample belongs to the ten largest clones. The time point label, read with the paper, signifies: cells obtained before transplantation from donor or recipient. The sequencing used unstimulated CD8+ T cells sorted from spleen or lymph node cells, collected before intestinal transplant. The receptors shown here come from a human donor who received an intestinal transplant.

The chain has TRBV19 and TRBJ1-5, with unresolved D. The CDR3 has 13 amino acids. Trimming left V 4 bases short and J 8 bases short, with 12 bases between. Germline CDR1 and CDR2: LNHDA and SQIVND (reference sequence). DNA for the CDR3: TGTGCCAGTAGTACCCTGGGAGAAGAGCCCCAGCATTTT. It yields the protein CASSTLGEEPQHF.

The V gene is TRBV25-1, the J gene TRBJ1-5; D is uncertain. Trimming removed 3 bases from V and 3 bases from J, with 12 bases in between. CDR1 is MGHDK, CDR2 SYGVNS, per germline. This CDR3 spans 15 amino acids. In DNA, the CDR3 is TGTGCCAGCAGTGACGACGGACTGCTCAATCAGCCCCAGCATTTT. This sequence encodes CASSDDGLLNQPQHF. The variable domain in full, with the rest retrieved from reference TRBV25-1 and TRBJ1-5, is EADIYQTPRYLVIGTGKKITLECSQTMGHDKMYWYQQDPGMELHLIHYSYGVNSTEKGDLSSESTVSRIRTEHFPLTLESARPSHTSQYLCASSDDGLLNQPQHFGDGTRLSIL.

The chain recombines TRBV10-3 with TRBJ2-1, with a possible D match to TRBD1 (8 bases). Trimming stripped 8 bases from V and 7 bases from J, with 15 bases between. Germline-derived CDR1 and CDR2 are ENHRY and SYGVKD. This CDR3 spans 13 amino acids. The CDR3 DNA is TGTGCCATCGGACTAGACAGGGGTAATGAGCAGTTCTTC. Translation gives CAIGLDRGNEQFF.

This chain joins TRBV19 and TRBJ1-1; D is unresolved. Trimming cost V 2 bases and J 1 base, with 8 bases left between them. Germline loops: CDR1 LNHDA, CDR2 SQIVND (reference sequence). The CDR3 totals 14 residues. Here the CDR3 DNA reads TGTGCCAGTAGTATATCAGGACGGAACACTGAAGCTTTCTTT. Its translation is CASSISGRNTEAFF. Based on the CDR3 plus reference TRBV19 and TRBJ1-1, the full variable domain is DGGITQSPKYLFRKEGQNVTLSCEQNLNHDAMYWYRQDPGQGLRLIYYSQIVNDFQKGDIAEGYSVSREKKESFPLTVTSAQKNPTAFYLCASSISGRNTEAFFGQGTRLTVV.

A single count supports this clone. The chain combines TRBV29-1 with TRBJ2-1, with 12 bases identical to TRBD2. The CDR3 has 14 amino acids. Germline values: CDR1 SQVTM, CDR2 ANQGSEA. J lost 10 bases, V lost 4 bases, and 8 bases had no gene match. The CDR3 region has the DNA TGCAGCGTTGCAGAACTAGCGGGGGGCCGGGAGCAGTTCTTC. Translating gives CSVAELAGGREQFF.

The chain carries TRBV11-1 and TRBJ1-1; no clear D. V dropped 6 bases and J dropped 7 bases, with 21 bases sitting between them. The CDR3 length is 15 residues. Germline V lookup: CDR1 SGHAT, CDR2 FQDESV (reference sequence). The CDR3, as DNA: TGTGCCAGCAGTAGATTGACATCGCTGGAGGGTGAAGCTTTCTTT. As protein: CASSRLTSLEGEAFF.

In this sample, this clone turned up a few times. The chain has TRBV7-2 and TRBJ2-1; D is undetermined. Germline V gives CDR1 SGHTA, CDR2 FQGNSA. The CDR3 runs to 11 residues. V was cut by 5 bases and J by 7 bases, with 6 bases left in between. CDR3 nucleotides: TGTGCCAGCAGCCCAGGAAATGAGCAGTTCTTC. Protein: CASSPGNEQFF.

This chain joins TRBV15 and TRBJ2-1, with 12 nucleotides matching TRBD1. Germline CDR1 is LNHNV and CDR2 is YYDKDF (reference sequence). The CDR3 is made up of 15 amino acids. V was clipped by 5 bases and J by 6 bases; unmatched bases: 5. CDR3 in amino acids: CATSAPGQGANEQFF. The CDR3 DNA is TGTGCCACCAGCGCCCCGGGACAGGGGGCCAATGAGCAGTTCTTC.

The chain combines TRBV6-1 with TRBJ1-2, with unresolved D. CDR3 length equals 13 residues. V gave up 2 bases and J gave up 2 bases, with 6 bases separating them. Germline CDR1 reads MNHNS; CDR2 reads SASEGT. CDR3 loop: CASSERVNYGYTF. CDR3 sequence (DNA): TGTGCCAGCAGTGAAAGGGTCAACTATGGCTACACCTTC.

This clone is a singleton in its sample. The rearrangement uses TRBV18 and TRBJ2-5; TRBD2 is a possible D gene (6 bases). Germline loops: CDR1 KGHSH, CDR2 LQKENI. V was cut by 0 bases and J by 3 bases, with 11 bases left in between. The CDR3 consists of 15 residues. CDR3 protein: CASSPPFPGEETQYF. The CDR3 DNA follows: TGTGCCAGCTCACCACCTTTTCCGGGAGAAGAGACCCAGTACTTC.

This chain uses TRBV6-5 with TRBJ1-1; 9 positions agree with TRBD1. The germline CDR1 and CDR2 sequences are MNHEY and SVGAGI. The CDR3 consists of 12 residues. The trim removed 6 bases at V and 4 bases at J, leaving 0 bases unmatched. CDR3 region: CASRDRGTEAFF. The CDR3 coding sequence is TGTGCCAGCAGGGACAGGGGCACTGAAGCTTTCTTT.

The CDR3 sequence is CASRQGHEQYF. DNA for the CDR3: TGTGCCAGCCGACAGGGGCACGAGCAGTACTTC. V is TRBV19 and J is TRBJ2-7; 8 bases fit TRBD1. The germline V gene has CDR1 LNHDA and CDR2 SQIVND (reference sequence). V gave up 9 bases and J gave up 5 bases; unmatched junction bases: 3. The CDR3 contains 11 residues.

The CDR3 nucleotides are TGTGCCAGCAGTTACGGGGGAGGGCGCAACGAGCAGTACTTC. Translation gives CASSYGGGRNEQYF. The chain employs TRBV6-5 and TRBJ2-7; 7 bases are shared with TRBD2. This CDR3 has 14 amino acids. Per the germline V gene, CDR1 is MNHEY and CDR2 is SVGAGI. V dropped 2 bases and J dropped 5; count of bases not matched to a gene: 6.

The rearrangement joins TRBV5-1 to TRBJ1-1, with TRBD1 as a possible D gene (5 bases). With 0 bases removed from V and 10 bases from J, the gap between germline ends came to 16 bases. This CDR3 region has 14 residues. Germline assignment: CDR1 SGHRS and CDR2 YFSETQ. CDR3 region: CASSLGWGGDGAFF. In DNA, the CDR3 is TGCGCCAGCAGCTTGGGGTGGGGCGGGGACGGAGCTTTCTTT.

This clone was recorded a few times. The gene calls are TRBV19 and TRBJ1-1; 7 positions agree with TRBD1. The CDR3 sequence is 12 residues long. J gave up 4 bases and V 10 bases, and 6 bases lay outside the gene matches. Germline-derived CDR1 and CDR2 are LNHDA and SQIVND (reference sequence). In DNA, the CDR3 is TGTGCCACCTCACAGGGGCCCACTGAAGCTTTCTTT. Encoded protein: CATSQGPTEAFF.

The rearrangement links TRBV5-4 to TRBJ1-2, with D tentatively TRBD1 (5 bases). This CDR3 has 13 residues. The germline V gene has CDR1 SGHNT and CDR2 YYREEE (reference sequence). With 0 bases removed from V and 6 bases from J, the gap between germline ends came to 9 bases. CDR3 nucleotide sequence: TGTGCCAGCAGCTTGGGAGGGGTAGATGGCTACACCTTC. The encoded protein is CASSLGGVDGYTF.

J is TRBJ2-5 and V is TRBV4-1; D is undetermined. V was clipped by 3 bases and J by 2 bases, with 13 bases between them. CDR3 length: 15 amino acids. Germline CDR1 is MGHRA and CDR2 is YSYEKL. Written as DNA, the CDR3 is TGCGCCAGCAGCCAGGGCTCCTGGAGTCAAGAGACCCAGTACTTC. Translated, it gives CASSQGSWSQETQYF.

CDR3 nucleotides: TGTGCCAGCAGCTTGACAGGGGCCCTGACAACTAATGAAAAACTGTTTTTT. Translation: CASSLTGALTTNEKLFF. The gene calls are TRBV9 and TRBJ1-4, with TRBD1 identical over 8 bases. Germline V gene lookup returns CDR1 SGDLS and CDR2 YYNGEE. V dropped 4 bases and J dropped 0; count of bases not matched to a gene: 8. This CDR3 comprises 17 residues.

This clone was seen more than once but under ten times. The chain carries TRBV18 and TRBJ2-7; 7 bases line up with TRBD1. CDR1 is KGHSH and CDR2 is LQKENI in the germline V gene. Trimming took 0 bases from V and 0 from J; bases not matched to a gene: 8. The CDR3 length is 17 residues. CDR3 bases: TGTGCCAGCTCACCACCGAAGACAGGGCAGAGCTCCTACGAGCAGTACTTC. Protein sequence: CASSPPKTGQSSYEQYF.

Only one count was recorded for this clone. The same CDR3 arises from other DNA sequences in this sample as well. The chain recombines TRBV5-6 with TRBJ1-2; D is possibly TRBD1 (5 bases). The CDR3 totals 12 residues. V was cut by 7 bases and J by 3 bases, with 10 bases left in between. Germline values: CDR1 SGHDT, CDR2 YYEEEE. The DNA of the CDR3 is TGTGCCAGCTCGGAAGGGGACTATGGCTACACCTTC. This translates into CASSEGDYGYTF.

V usage is TRBV19 and J usage is TRBJ2-3, with D perhaps matching TRBD1 (6 bases). V lost 7 bases and J lost 2, with 16 bases in between. The CDR3 is 15 amino acids. The germline V gene has CDR1 LNHDA and CDR2 SQIVND (reference sequence). The CDR3 DNA reads TGTGCCAGTATCTCCGGGACACTAGACACAGATACGCAGTATTTT. Translating gives CASISGTLDTDTQYF.

The genes are TRBV10-1 and TRBJ2-1; D call uncertain. Germline V CDR1 and CDR2: WNHNN, SYGVQD (reference sequence). V was cut by 2 bases and J by 5 bases, with 1 base left in between. The CDR3 spans 11 residues. The CDR3 sequence: CASSEDNEQFF. The CDR3 nucleotides are TGCGCCAGCAGTGAGGACAATGAGCAGTTCTTC.

This chain uses TRBV4-2 with TRBJ2-7; perhaps TRBD2 as D (6 bases). This CDR3 comprises 15 residues. Germline-derived CDR1 and CDR2 are LGHNA and YNFKEQ. V was clipped by 0 bases and J by 0 bases, with 9 bases between them. The CDR3 reads CASSQEGGISYEQYF. DNA of the CDR3: TGTGCCAGCAGCCAAGAGGGCGGGATCTCCTACGAGCAGTACTTC.